The 7 T cell receptor beta chains listed next were all sequenced from one sample in a study of B cell selection in AIRE deficiency. Sorting defined conventional CD4 T cells as CD4+CD127+. The data were produced by immunoSEQ multiplex PCR, yet TCRdb's version contains in-frame clones alone and is incomplete. The data hold 20,000 to 25,000 clones, with 97% observed a single time. Sample: conventional CD4+ T cells sorted from PBMCs. The receptors were sampled from a human donor with AIRE deficiency.

The chain has TRBV5-4 and TRBJ1-4; possibly TRBD1 for D (5 bases). This CDR3 region has 15 residues. Per the germline V gene, CDR1 is SGHNT and CDR2 is YYREEE (reference sequence). Between the trimmed V and J ends, which lost 2 bases and 5 bases, there was a span of 13 bases. The CDR3 loop reads CASSLTAGYNEKLFF. The CDR3 DNA reads as TGTGCCAGCAGCTTAACGGCAGGGTACAATGAAAAACTGTTTTTT. The variable domain in full, with the rest retrieved from reference TRBV5-4 and TRBJ1-4, is ETGVTQSPTHLIKTRGQQVTLRCSSQSGHNTVSWYQQALGQGPQFIFQYYREEENGRGNFPPRFSGLQFPNYSSELNVNALELDDSALYLCASSLTAGYNEKLFFGSGTQLSVL.

J is TRBJ2-5 and V is TRBV2, with TRBD2 identical over 7 bases. The CDR3 extends over 14 amino acids. Germline V lookup: CDR1 SNHLY, CDR2 FYNNEI. Trimming cost V 3 bases and J 9 bases; bases outside gene matches: 10. CDR3 residues: CASSDRTLRGAQYF. The CDR3 DNA reads as TGTGCCAGCAGTGATCGGACCCTCCGGGGGGCCCAGTACTTC.

The V call is TRBV18, the J call TRBJ1-1, with D possibly being TRBD1 (6 bases). V lost 4 bases to trimming and J lost 1 base, with 16 bases between them. The CDR3 extends over 16 amino acids. CDR1 is KGHSH, CDR2 LQKENI, per germline. CDR3 in DNA: TGTGCCAGCTCACGAAACCCTGGACAGACGAACACTGAAGCTTTCTTT. Protein sequence: CASSRNPGQTNTEAFF.

The rearrangement links TRBV5-4 to TRBJ2-1; D possibly matches TRBD1 or TRBD2 (6 bases each). The CDR3 covers 14 residues. The germline gives CDR1 SGHNT, CDR2 YYREEE (reference sequence). V was clipped by 2 bases and J by 10 bases, with 16 bases between them. The CDR3 nucleotides are TGTGCCAGCAGCTTCGATTATCGCGGGACAGAGCAGTTCTTC. The encoded protein is CASSFDYRGTEQFF.

The chain links TRBV7-2 to TRBJ2-5, with D unclear. Germline CDR1 reads SGHTA; CDR2 reads FQGNSA. The CDR3 consists of 14 residues. Trimming took off 3 bases at V and 0 bases at J, with 8 bases between the two ends. The CDR3 nucleotides read TGTGCCAGCAGCTTGGTCGCTTACCAAGAGACCCAGTACTTC. Its protein product is CASSLVAYQETQYF.

This CDR3 reads CASSLTPGTGGAGATEAFF. As DNA, the CDR3 is TGTGCCAGCAGCTTAACGCCCGGGACAGGGGGCGCGGGTGCCACTGAAGCTTTCTTT. The chain has TRBV7-3 and TRBJ1-1; 12 bases are shared with TRBD1. The germline V gene encodes CDR1 SGHTA and CDR2 FQGTGA. The CDR3 is made up of 19 amino acids. With V trimmed by 0 bases and J by 4 bases, 12 bases remained unmatched.

The CDR3 reads CASSWPRGNEQFF. In nucleotides, the CDR3 is TGCGCCAGCAGCTGGCCCCGGGGGAATGAGCAGTTCTTC. The chain uses TRBV4-1 and TRBJ2-1; the D gene is possibly TRBD2 (6 bases). CDR1 and CDR2 (germline): MGHRA, YSYEKL. The CDR3 length is 13 residues. The V and J ends lost 5 bases and 7 bases respectively, with 12 bases between them.